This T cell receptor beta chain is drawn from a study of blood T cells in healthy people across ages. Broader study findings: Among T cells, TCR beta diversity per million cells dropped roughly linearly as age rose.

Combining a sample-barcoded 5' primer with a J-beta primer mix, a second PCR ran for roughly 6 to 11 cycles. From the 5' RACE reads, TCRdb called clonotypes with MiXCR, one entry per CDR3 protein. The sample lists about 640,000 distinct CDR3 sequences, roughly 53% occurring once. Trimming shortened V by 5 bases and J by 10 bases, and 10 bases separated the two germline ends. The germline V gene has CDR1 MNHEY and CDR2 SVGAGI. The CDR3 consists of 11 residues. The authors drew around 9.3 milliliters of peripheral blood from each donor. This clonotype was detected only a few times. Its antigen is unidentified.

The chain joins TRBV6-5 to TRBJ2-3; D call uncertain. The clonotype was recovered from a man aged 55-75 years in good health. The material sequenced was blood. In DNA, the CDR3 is TGTGCCAGCAGTACTCCGACTGCGCAGTATTTT. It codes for CASSTPTAQYF.